The clone carrying this T cell receptor beta chain was detected ten times or more. The source of the sample is a study of early T cells in non-severe SARS-CoV-2 infection. V was clipped by 6 bases and J by 4 bases; unmatched bases: 5. Per the germline V gene, CDR1 is SGHAT and CDR2 is FQNNGV. The CDR3 extends over 13 amino acids. TCRdb redid the calling of the 5' RACE reads with MiXCR, one entry per CDR3 protein. The table has tens of thousands of distinct CDR3 sequences, approximately 15% seen once; the top ten hold roughly 1.4%. The J gene is TRBJ2-7, the V gene TRBV11-2, with TRBD1 identical over 8 bases. The material sequenced was whole blood. The TCR originated in an adult who was a healthcare worker with PCR-confirmed SARS-CoV-2 infection or an uninfected control (not recorded which). The chain's CDR3 is CASRQTGVYEQYF. Written as DNA, the CDR3 is TGTGCCAGCAGACAGACAGGGGTGTACGAGCAGTACTTC.